This TCR beta chain was sequenced during a study of blood T cell repertoires in COVID-19. The overall study: COVID-19 samples, acute and convalescent, were from the United States, Italy and Spain. Sources were T cells, B-cell-depleted T cells, or PBMCs; the material itself was cDNA or gDNA.

The CDR3 has 14 residues. Per germline, CDR1 LGHNA and CDR2 YSLEER. V lost 0 bases and J lost 5, with 10 bases in between. Seattle participants joined during active infection and were tracked over time. Per the original data handling: Reference gene primer amplification gave estimated nucleated cell counts. Clones were sequenced by immunoSEQ multiplex PCR, and TCRdb holds only the in-frame ones, with some missing. V and J calls and clone size follow that table, whereas D and trimming were derived from the DNA. The sample has approximately 240,000 clones; 75% to 85% are singletons. This sequence was found in a young woman with COVID-19, enrolled during active disease. Input material: peripheral blood. The chain joins TRBV4-3 to TRBJ1-2; D gene unclear. The CDR3 here is CASSQDRRAYGYTF. As DNA, the CDR3 is TGCGCCAGCAGCCAAGATCGGAGGGCTTATGGCTACACCTTC.